This passage covers 3 T cell receptor beta chains from one sample sequenced in a study of blood T cell repertoires in COVID-19. The protocol was immunoSEQ multiplex PCR, while the TCRdb copy is restricted to in-frame clones and leaves out a portion. In the table there are hundreds of thousands of clones, around 85% of which are singletons. The sequenced sample was PBMCs or T cells enriched from blood (not recorded which). These receptor sequences come from a middle-aged woman with acute COVID-19.

The J gene is TRBJ2-7, the V gene TRBV28, with a possible D match to TRBD2 (6 bases). This CDR3 is 15 amino acids long. Trimming took off 5 bases at V and 5 bases at J, with 19 bases between the two ends. Germline V lookup: CDR1 MDHEN, CDR2 SYDVKM. CDR3 DNA sequence: TGTGCCAGCAGTCCCCCGGGGGTGGGGCAGAACGAGCAGTACTTC. Translation gives CASSPPGVGQNEQYF.

This clone was detected once. The J gene is TRBJ2-1, the V gene TRBV2, with 9 bases aligning to TRBD1. Trimming took 7 bases from V and 5 from J; bases not matched to a gene: 12. CDR1 is SNHLY, CDR2 FYNNEI, per germline. This CDR3 has 16 amino acids. The CDR3 DNA reads TGTGCCAGCAACGAATTAGGACAGGGGACTGACAATGAGCAGTTCTTC. It specifies CASNELGQGTDNEQFF.

This sequence joins TRBV7-3 and TRBJ2-1, with 9 nucleotides matching TRBD2. Germline V gene lookup returns CDR1 SGHTA and CDR2 FQGTGA. The CDR3 has 16 amino acids. V dropped 3 bases and J dropped 2; count of bases not matched to a gene: 5. The CDR3 here is CASSLGGRGAYNEQFF. The DNA of the CDR3 is TGTGCCAGCAGCTTGGGCGGGAGGGGCGCCTACAATGAGCAGTTCTTC. The variable domain in full, with the rest retrieved from reference TRBV7-3 and TRBJ2-1, is GAGVSQTPSNKVTEKGKYVELRCDPISGHTALYWYRQSLGQGPEFLIYFQGTGAADDSGLPNDRFFAVRPEGSVSTLKIQRTERGDSAVYLCASSLGGRGAYNEQFFGPGTRLTVL.